This TCR beta chain was obtained from a study of T-cell memory formation after mild COVID-19. Turning to this clonotype: The antigen is undetermined.

TCRdb re-analysed the 5' RACE reads in MiXCR, keeping a single row per CDR3 protein. There are about 290,000 distinct CDR3 sequences in the sample; roughly 18% occur only once, and more than 20% lies in the top ten. CDR3 length equals 15 residues. Trimming shortened V by 5 bases and J by 1 base, and 12 bases separated the two germline ends. Germline V lookup: CDR1 SGHVS, CDR2 FQNEAQ. Broader study findings: Pre-infection memory harbored some responding clones, suggesting cross-reactive memory joined. Later expanders leaned CD4+, whereas clones that contracted between day 15 and 85 were balanced CD4/CD8.

The specimen was PBMCs or a T cell subset sorted from them (not recorded which). This clonotype originated in a man younger than 35 who had mild COVID-19 (a few samples of this study predate the infection). Cell type and time point are not known. V and J are TRBV7-8 and TRBJ2-1; D is possibly TRBD2 (6 bases). The CDR3 region is CASSPTGLSYNEQFF. The CDR3 DNA reads as TGTGCCAGCAGCCCCACGGGACTTTCCTACAATGAGCAGTTCTTC.